This record covers a single TCR beta chain. This sample was taken from a study of sequential checkpoint blockade in melanoma. Sequencing used immunoSEQ multiplex PCR; TCRdb keeps in-frame clones, though not all of them. The sample includes about 12,000 clones, about 61% seen only once; the top ten take under 30%. Described treatment: randomized to nivolumab then ipilimumab (arm A) or the reverse (arm B). Live CD3+CD8+ CD19− CD56− cells were sorted from PBMCs. The TCR comes from a human donor with melanoma. The sample was CD8+ T cells sorted from blood (inferred from file names), taken from a patient given nivolumab and ipilimumab in sequence.

This CDR3 reads CASSSDGLADTQYF. The CDR3 DNA sequence: TGTGCCAGCAGCTCGGATGGACTAGCGGATACGCAGTATTTT. The chain has TRBV5-4 and TRBJ2-3, with 9 bases identical to TRBD2. Germline lookup yields CDR1 SGHNT and CDR2 YYREEE (reference sequence). Germline trimming cut 3 bases from V and 6 bases from J; bases unmatched to any gene: 5. CDR3 length equals 14 residues.